This record looks at one T cell receptor beta chain sequence and its context. Its antigen is still unknown. The CDR3 is made up of 13 amino acids. Germline CDR1 is SGDLS and CDR2 is YYNGEE. Trimming removed 6 bases at V and 5 bases at J, with 12 bases between. RNA transcripts served as the template for amplifying TCR beta CDR3 regions. Primed by the HTBI set, a first-round RT-PCR was run on the TCR CDR3. TCRdb ran MiXCR on the multiplex PCR reads and lists one entry per CDR3 protein. The sample yields a few hundred thousand distinct CDR3 sequences, about 19% seen once. Disease lasting under 3 months, a NOSPECS grade of at least 4, and a Clinical Activity Score of at least 3 were features of the ophthalmopathy patients. Every diagnosis used clinical symptoms, serum thyroxine and TRAb, thyroid ultrasound and orbital computed tomography. This specimen belongs to a study of T cells in Graves' hyperthyroidism and ophthalmopathy. Study-wide results and limits: Most thyroid-expanded clonotypes above 0.001 were also found in blood. Median prediction lead before ophthalmopathy onset was 6.5 months with the model.

V is TRBV9 and J is TRBJ2-1; perhaps D is TRBD1 or TRBD2 (5 bases each). The receptor's source is a man aged 45 to 65 with Graves' ophthalmopathy. Sample: blood. The CDR3 DNA is TGTGCCAGCAATGGGGGAAATGACAATGAGCAGTTCTTC. Translated, it gives CASNGGNDNEQFF.